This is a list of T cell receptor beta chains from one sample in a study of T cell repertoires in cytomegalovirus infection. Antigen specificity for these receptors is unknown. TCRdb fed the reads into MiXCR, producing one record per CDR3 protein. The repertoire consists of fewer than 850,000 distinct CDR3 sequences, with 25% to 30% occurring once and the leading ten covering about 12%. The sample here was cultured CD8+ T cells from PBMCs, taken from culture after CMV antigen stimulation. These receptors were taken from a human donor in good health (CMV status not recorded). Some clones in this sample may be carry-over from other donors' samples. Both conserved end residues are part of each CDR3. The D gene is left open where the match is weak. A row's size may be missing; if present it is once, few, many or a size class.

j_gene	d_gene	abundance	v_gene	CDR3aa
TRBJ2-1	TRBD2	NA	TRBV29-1	CSVAMTSEPSYNEQFF
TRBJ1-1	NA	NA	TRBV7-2	CASSPAGVEAFF
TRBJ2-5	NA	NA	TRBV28	CASSFITTGALIQETQYF
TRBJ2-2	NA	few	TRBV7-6	CASSLALNTGELFF
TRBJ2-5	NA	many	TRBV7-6	CASSPSVGKTQYF
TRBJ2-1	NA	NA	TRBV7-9	CASSSGVLLYNEQFF
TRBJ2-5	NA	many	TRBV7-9	CASSLEARKETQYF
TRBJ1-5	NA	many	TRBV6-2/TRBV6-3	CASTDLDTYQPQHF
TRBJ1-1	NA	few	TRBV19	CASSMSEGTYTEAFF
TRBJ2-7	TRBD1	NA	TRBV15	CATSRLGGGQGDEQYF
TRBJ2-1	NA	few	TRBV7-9	CASSFPEGGYNEQFF
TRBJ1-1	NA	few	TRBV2	CASSGMDAFF
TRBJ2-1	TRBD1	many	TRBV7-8	CASSPRGYEQFF
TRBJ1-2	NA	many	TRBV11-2	CASSLQGIYGYTF
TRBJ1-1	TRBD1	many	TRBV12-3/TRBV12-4	CASSLQGGTEAFF
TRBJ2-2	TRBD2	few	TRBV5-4	CASRPGTSGELFF
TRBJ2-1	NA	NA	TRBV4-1	CASSQAYEQFF
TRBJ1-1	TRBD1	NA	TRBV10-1	CASSESGTALEAFF
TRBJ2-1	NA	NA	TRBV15	CATSIPPAGVNEQFF
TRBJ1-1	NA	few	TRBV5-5	CASSFMTVTMNTEAFF
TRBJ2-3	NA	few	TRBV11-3	CASSLWSGATGTDTQYF
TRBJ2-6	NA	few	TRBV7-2	CASSLNRGLTGGGANVLTF
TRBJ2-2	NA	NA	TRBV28	CASSLYREGNTGELFF
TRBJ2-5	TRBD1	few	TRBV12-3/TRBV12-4	CASSGTAQETQYF
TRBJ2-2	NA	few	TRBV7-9	CASSADLTGELFF
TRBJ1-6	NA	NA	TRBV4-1	CASSQHRIHNSPLHF
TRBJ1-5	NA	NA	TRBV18	CASSRVDSDSNQPQHF
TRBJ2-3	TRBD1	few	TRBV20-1	CSARDRETGRNTQYF
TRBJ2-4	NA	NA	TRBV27	CASTLARGTKNIQYF
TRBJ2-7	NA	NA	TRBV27	CASSLSGGTPYEQYF
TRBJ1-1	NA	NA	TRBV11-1	CASRQRDPRPGNTEAFF
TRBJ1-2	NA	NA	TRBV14	CASSQESGMNGYTF
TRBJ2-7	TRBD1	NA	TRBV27	CASSGDRKSSYEQYF
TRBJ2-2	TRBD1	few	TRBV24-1	CATSDLGTGGTGELFF
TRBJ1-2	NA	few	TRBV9	CASSVVGERDASNYGYTF
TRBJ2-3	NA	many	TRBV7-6	CASSWRSDTQYF
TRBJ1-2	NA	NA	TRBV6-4	CASSDRYRSGGYTF
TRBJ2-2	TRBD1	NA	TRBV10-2	CASSEEQGGSGELFF
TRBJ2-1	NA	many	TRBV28	CASSFPGYNEQFF
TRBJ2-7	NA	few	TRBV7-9	CASSLSGNSYEQYF
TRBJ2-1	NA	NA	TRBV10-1	CASSVTGSYNEQFF
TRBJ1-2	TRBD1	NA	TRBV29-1	CSVDTGDDGYTF
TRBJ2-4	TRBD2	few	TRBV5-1	CASSYIAGSKNIQYF
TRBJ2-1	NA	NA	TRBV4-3	CASSPTSASYNEQFF
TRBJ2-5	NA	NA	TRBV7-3	CASSLSGGGSQETQYF